The present T cell receptor beta chain was sequenced within a study of glioma-infiltrating T cells after dendritic cell vaccination. About the study: Dendritic cell vaccine was injected intradermally three times, biweekly. Whole-study findings and limits: Only a small number of patients had complete blood and tumor samples. Higher pretreatment TIL content predicted longer progression-free time and survival.

Indicated time point: after dendritic cell vaccination, including at tumor progression/relapse. Points on this clone: Its target is unknown.

TCRB CDR3 was amplified from 2 ug genomic DNA or less. Libraries were prepared by immunoSEQ multiplex PCR; TCRdb keeps only in-frame clonotypes and omits some of them. The sample has some 90,000 clones, around four fifths seen once. Germline CDR1 and CDR2: LNHDA and SQIVND (reference sequence). The length of the CDR3 is 18 residues. Trimming cost V 5 bases and J 0 bases; bases outside gene matches: 13. This chain links TRBV19 with TRBJ1-5; 7 positions match TRBD1. This receptor was obtained from a human donor with glioblastoma. This specimen consisted of blood, obtained after dendritic cell vaccination. CDR3 residues: CASSLPGQITYSNQPQHF. DNA of the CDR3: TGTGCCAGTAGTCTACCGGGACAGATTACCTATAGCAATCAGCCCCAGCATTTT. Variable domain in full (rest from reference TRBV19 and TRBJ1-5): DGGITQSPKYLFRKEGQNVTLSCEQNLNHDAMYWYRQDPGQGLRLIYYSQIVNDFQKGDIAEGYSVSREKKESFPLTVTSAQKNPTAFYLCASSLPGQITYSNQPQHFGDGTRLSIL.